This T cell receptor beta chain was identified in a study of blood T cells in healthy people across ages. This clonotype was observed a few times. A minimum of 7 million PBMCs was isolated per sample. Germline loops: CDR1 MNHEY, CDR2 SVGAGI. The V end lost 0 bases, the J end lost 6 bases, and 11 bases lay between the germline ends. The CDR3 spans 14 residues. With a J-beta primer mix and a sample-barcoded 5' primer, a second PCR ran about 6 to 11 cycles. From the 5' RACE reads, TCRdb called clonotypes with MiXCR, one entry per CDR3 protein. This sample yields over 750,000 distinct CDR3 sequences, of which just under 25% are seen a single time; 9.4% belongs to the top ten. These data are also associated with another study on T cells of mothers and their children. Per that paper: It was through the M1S primer of the second PCR that sample barcodes and 2-4 random nucleotides were added.

This receptor was obtained from a boy younger than 18 in good health. V is TRBV6-5 and J is TRBJ1-2; no clear D. The sequencing sample was made of blood. CDR3 DNA: TGTGCCAGCAGTTACTCAGCGAGTGGTGATGGCTACACCTTC. Encoded protein: CASSYSASGDGYTF.